The rows below give T cell receptor beta chains drawn from one sample of a study of T cell responses to AZD1222 COVID-19 vaccine. The assay was immunoSEQ multiplex PCR, and TCRdb's table has in-frame clones only and misses some. Of tens of thousands of clones in the sample, 88% were seen once. The source was peripheral blood, collected on day 0 of AZD1222 vaccination. The receptors originated from an adult in good health. Each CDR3 is given with its conserved first and last residue. The order of the fields is J gene, V gene, CDR3 protein.

TRBJ2-1	TRBV5-1	CASSLSGRVEEQFF
TRBJ2-2	TRBV19	CASSDDTGELFF
TRBJ2-1	TRBV5-1	CASSSSGTSYNEQFF
TRBJ1-1	TRBV5-6	CASSLPSDHTEAFF
TRBJ2-3	TRBV27	CASSFAGALSTQYF
TRBJ2-1	TRBV5-8	CASSLVESSYNEQFF
TRBJ2-4	TRBV2	CASTPSSGGQNIQYF
TRBJ2-3	TRBV27	CASSRRPTDTQYF
TRBJ1-2	TRBV30	CAWDRAGGYTF
TRBJ1-2	TRBV5-6	CASSLSGGYTF
TRBJ2-2	TRBV7-9	CASSLVSGFTGELFF
TRBJ2-7	TRBV19	CASSVTREAYEQYF
TRBJ2-7	TRBV27	CASSLDRNYEQYF
TRBJ1-6	TRBV30	CAWERQGNSPLHF
TRBJ1-6	TRBV4-1	CASSHGVGMGRLHF
TRBJ1-5	TRBV28	CASSPSLQGNQPQHF
TRBJ2-1	TRBV4-2	CASSQELAGARNEQFF
TRBJ2-1	TRBV11-2	CASSFTYNEQFF
TRBJ2-1	TRBV11-3	CASSTRAGTPYNEQFF
TRBJ1-3	TRBV19	CASEKDSHSGNTIYF
TRBJ2-4	TRBV18	CASSPLTGDIQYF
TRBJ2-7	TRBV30	CAWSAKVLQYF
TRBJ1-1	TRBV20-1	CSASPPPWTEAFF
TRBJ1-2	TRBV7-8	CASSLGDNRGYTF
TRBJ1-5	TRBV2	CASSEIRYKQPQHF
TRBJ2-1	TRBV3-1/TRBV3-2	CASTKLAGLDNEQFF
TRBJ1-6	TRBV14	CASSADSYNSPLHF
TRBJ2-1	TRBV5-4	CASSKREAWGEQFF
TRBJ2-7	TRBV5-4	CASSPELAGDEQYF
TRBJ2-3	TRBV5-6	CASSPPSGMSTDTQYF
TRBJ2-1	TRBV18	CASSPRANSYNEQFF
TRBJ1-1	TRBV29-1	CSAFQNEAFF
TRBJ1-1	TRBV11-2	CASSQSNTVAEAFF
TRBJ1-1	TRBV29-1	CSARGREGAEAFF
TRBJ1-5	TRBV18	CASSPLQGDNQPQHF
TRBJ1-1	TRBV19	CASSIERQLMNTEAFF
TRBJ1-5	TRBV28	CASSLGPQSSNQPQHF
TRBJ2-3	TRBV12-3/TRBV12-4	CASSRDSPDTQYF
TRBJ2-1	TRBV24-1	CATSDPGQGDLNEQFF
TRBJ1-1	TRBV19	CATRSSSDYTEAFF
TRBJ2-7	TRBV7-9	CASSPPSAGGKYEQYF
TRBJ2-7	TRBV11-2	CASSLAGLAGVVRSEQYF
TRBJ2-7	TRBV11-2	CASSPGVSYEQYF
TRBJ1-5	TRBV28	CASSLSGQGNQPQHF
TRBJ2-2	TRBV3-1/TRBV3-2	CASSFRDIYTGELFF
TRBJ2-1	TRBV9	CASSARTSGDNEQFF
TRBJ2-3	TRBV28	CASSPTSVQYF